This T cell receptor (beta chain) was documented in a study of CD8 T cells in Susac syndrome. Random hexamers were used to reverse transcribe the RNA input (about 0.5 to 1 ug). An immunoSEQ multiplex PCR generated amplified TCR beta CDR3 products spanning 54 Vbeta and 13 Jbeta. TCRdb used MiXCR to reprocess the immunoSEQ multiplex PCR reads, holding one entry per CDR3 protein. The table lists around 300,000 distinct CDR3 sequences, around 89% of them singletons. This clonotype came up once. TEMRA cells were FACS-enriched, unlike CD8+ and CD4+ T cells, which were negatively isolated. Sequencing was done on a sample of CD8+ T cells from PBMCs. This clonotype was sampled from a human donor with multiple sclerosis.

In DNA form, the CDR3 reads TGTGCCAGCAGCCCTTGGGTGATGCTAGCGGGAGATTCGTACGACAATGAGCAGTTCTTC. Residues: CASSPWVMLAGDSYDNEQFF. The rearrangement joins TRBV7-8 to TRBJ2-1, with 10 bases lining up with TRBD2. Germline V gives CDR1 SGHVS, CDR2 FQNEAQ. Losses at the gene ends were 5 bases for V and 5 bases for J; bases not matched to a gene: 21. The CDR3 spans 20 residues.